This TCR beta chain was sequenced for a study of PD-1 blockade in classical Hodgkin lymphoma. Clones were read by immunoSEQ multiplex PCR, and TCRdb kept only the in-frame ones, dropping some. Here the sample spans tens of thousands of clones, 71% being singletons. V was pared by 5 bases and J by 2 bases, with 9 bases of the junction left unmatched. Germline V CDR1 and CDR2: MNHEY, SMNVEV (reference sequence). CDR3 size: 17 residues. Exposure to brentuximab vedotin varied, and each patient had relapsed following autologous stem cell transplantation. The sequence was collected from a human donor with classical Hodgkin lymphoma. The chain is built from TRBV27 and TRBJ2-1; 10 nucleotides line up with TRBD2. The source was peripheral blood mononuclear cells (PBMCs), collected before the second cycle of nivolumab. The CDR3 loop reads CASSETSGGDTYNEQFF. The CDR3 DNA reads as TGTGCCAGCAGTGAAACGAGCGGGGGGGACACCTACAATGAGCAGTTCTTC.